This section outlines one T cell receptor beta chain sequence together with its context. Its target is not known. The data stem from a study of T cell repertoires in cytomegalovirus infection. Study at large: Indicated by public TCR beta signatures were CMV infection and matching HLA type.

A single record per CDR3 protein comes from TCRdb applying MiXCR to the reads. The sample consists of roughly 920,000 distinct CDR3 sequences, 30% to 40% of them appearing once. Findings and limits, study-wide: In two of eight donors, the top clonotype was HLA-C-restricted CMV-specific. CMV carriers with the relevant HLA were identified by cumulative public TCR beta family frequency.

The V and J ends lost 4 bases and 3 bases respectively, with 12 bases between them. CDR1 and CDR2 from the germline V gene are MNHNY and SVGAGI (reference sequence). This CDR3 comprises 14 residues. The chain carries TRBV6-6 and TRBJ1-2; D is possibly TRBD1 (6 bases). This specimen consisted of cultured CD8+ T cells from PBMCs, obtained from culture after CMV antigen stimulation. The clonotype originates from a human donor in good health (CMV status not recorded). Some clones in this sample may be carry-over from other donors' samples. As DNA, the CDR3 is TGTGCCAGCAGTTCTCGGACAGCTTACTATGGCTACACCTTC. This gives the protein CASSSRTAYYGYTF.